What follows are 15 T cell receptor beta chains derived from one specimen sequenced in a study of neurological immune-mediated disorders. TCRdb re-called the 5' RACE reads through MiXCR, storing one row per CDR3 protein. The sample consists of about 77,000 distinct CDR3 sequences, around a tenth of them appearing once. Sequences were obtained from PBMCs. All receptors come from a man aged 50 or older in good health.

This clonotype has ten or more counts. The rearrangement uses TRBV7-6 and TRBJ2-1; 12 bases are a match to TRBD2. V gave up 1 base and J gave up 10 bases; unmatched junction bases: 8. The CDR3 sequence is 16 residues long. CDR1 is SGHVS, CDR2 FNYEAQ, per germline. In DNA form, the CDR3 reads TGTGCCAGCAGCTTAGGGACTAGCGGGATACTTCCCGAGCAGTTCTTC. This sequence encodes CASSLGTSGILPEQFF. The variable domain in full, completed from reference TRBV7-6 and TRBJ2-1, reads GAGVSQSPRYKVTKRGQDVALRCDPISGHVSLYWYRQALGQGPEFLTYFNYEAQQDKSGLPNDRFSAERPEGSISTLTIQRTEQRDSAMYRCASSLGTSGILPEQFFGPGTRLTVL.

This clonotype was recorded many times. The genes are TRBV20-1 and TRBJ1-4; 11 nucleotides line up with TRBD1. The germline V gene has CDR1 DFQATT and CDR2 SNEGSKA (reference sequence). This CDR3 is built from 14 residues. The junction had 1 base not matched to a gene; V was cut back by 2 bases and J by 5 bases. The CDR3 region is CSARRDRGNEKLFF. The CDR3 DNA reads TGCAGTGCTAGACGGGACAGGGGGAATGAAAAACTGTTTTTT.

This clonotype was counted ten times or more. This sequence joins TRBV18 and TRBJ2-3, with D possibly matching TRBD1 (5 bases). This CDR3 spans 15 amino acids. CDR1 is KGHSH, CDR2 LQKENI, per germline. Trimming removed 3 bases at V and 10 bases at J, with 20 bases between. CDR3 region: CASSPADKDRYAQYF. CDR3 sequence (DNA): TGTGCCAGCTCACCGGCGGACAAAGACAGATACGCGCAGTATTTT.

This clonotype was counted a few times. The chain carries TRBV6-6 and TRBJ2-5, with TRBD2 matching 10 bases. In germline, CDR1 is MNHNY, CDR2 SVGAGI (reference sequence). Trimming at V came to 0 bases and at J to 5 bases, leaving 12 bases not matched to a gene. The CDR3 spans 18 residues. CDR3 coding DNA: TGTGCCAGCAGTTACTCAGGCAGGCGAGCGGGAGGGTTTGAGACCCAGTACTTC. Translated, it gives CASSYSGRRAGGFETQYF.

This clonotype was seen at least ten times. The chain employs TRBV7-7 and TRBJ2-5, with D tentatively TRBD1 (6 bases). The V end lost 5 bases, the J end lost 1 base, and 14 bases lay between the germline ends. The CDR3 has 15 residues. Germline V gene data show CDR1 as SSHAT and CDR2 as FNYEAQ (reference sequence). Written as DNA, the CDR3 is TGTGCCAGCAGCCGACTTGGGACACCCCAAGAGACCCAGTACTTC. Its protein is CASSRLGTPQETQYF. The full variable domain, its missing parts supplied by reference TRBV7-7 and TRBJ2-5, is GAGVSQSPRYKVTKRGQDVTLRCDPISSHATLYWYQQALGQGPEFLTYFNYEAQPDKSGLPSDRFSAERPEGSISTLTIQRTEQRDSAMYRCASSRLGTPQETQYFGPGTRLLVL.

This chain links TRBV30 with TRBJ1-1, with D possibly being TRBD1 (5 bases). The germline V gene encodes CDR1 GTSNPN and CDR2 SVGIG (reference sequence). The CDR3 runs 14 residues. The V and J ends lost 1 base and 5 bases respectively, with 14 bases between them. CDR3: CAWSAGPRGTEAFF. CDR3 sequence (DNA): TGTGCCTGGAGTGCGGGTCCCCGGGGGACTGAAGCTTTCTTT.

This clonotype was observed many times. V is TRBV19 and J is TRBJ2-6; D remains unclear. Per germline, CDR1 LNHDA and CDR2 SQIVND (reference sequence). The length of the CDR3 is 18 residues. Between the trimmed V and J ends, which lost 1 base and 1 base, there was a span of 14 bases. CDR3 protein: CASSIAGSLLSGANVLTF. The CDR3 region has the DNA TGTGCCAGTAGTATAGCTGGCAGCCTATTATCTGGGGCCAACGTCCTGACTTTC.

This clonotype was detected ten times or more. In DNA, the CDR3 is TGTGCCAGTAGCACCGGGACAGGCACAGATACGCAGTATTTT. This sequence encodes CASSTGTGTDTQYF. V usage is TRBV19 and J usage is TRBJ2-3; 7 bases fit TRBD1. V lost 6 bases to trimming and J lost 1 base; unmatched junction nucleotides: 4. Germline lookup yields CDR1 LNHDA and CDR2 SQIVND (reference sequence). The CDR3 spans 14 residues.

This clonotype came up a few times. The genes are TRBV6-5 and TRBJ2-5, with D perhaps TRBD1 (6 bases). In germline, CDR1 is MNHEY, CDR2 SVGAGI. The CDR3 loop spans 13 amino acids. Trimming cost V 5 bases and J 5 bases, with 12 bases left between them. CDR3 sequence reads: CASSPGTTETQYF. The CDR3 DNA is TGTGCCAGCAGTCCCGGGACAACGGAGACCCAGTACTTC.

Many counts were recorded for this clonotype. The rearrangement uses TRBV5-1 and TRBJ2-1; D is tentatively TRBD1 or TRBD2 (7 bases each). The CDR3 runs to 16 residues. Trimming cost V 4 bases and J 4 bases, with 18 bases left between them. CDR1 and CDR2 (germline): SGHRS, YFSETQ. In nucleotides, the CDR3 is TGCGCCAGCAGCCCAGGGGGGTCTAGCGGTTACAATGAGCAGTTCTTC. It specifies CASSPGGSSGYNEQFF.

This clonotype was counted at least ten times. V gene TRBV7-2 combines with J gene TRBJ2-3; unclear D gene. The CDR3 consists of 15 residues. V gave up 2 bases and J gave up 6 bases, with 15 bases separating them. CDR1 SGHTA and CDR2 FQGNSA come from the germline V gene. Written as DNA, the CDR3 is TGTGCCAGCAGCTTACTGGCGGTGGGGTGGGATACGCAGTATTTT. Its protein is CASSLLAVGWDTQYF.

This clonotype was found many times. The V and J genes are TRBV20-1 and TRBJ2-1; D unresolved. Between the trimmed V and J ends, which lost 8 bases and 4 bases, there was a span of 6 bases. The length of the CDR3 is 10 residues. Germline assignment: CDR1 DFQATT and CDR2 SNEGSKA (reference sequence). Here the CDR3 DNA reads TGCAGTACCAAATACAATGAGCAGTTCTTC. Translated: CSTKYNEQFF.

At least ten counts were recorded for this clonotype. CDR3 DNA sequence: TGTGCCAGCAGTTTGGTGGGTCTGGGGGCCAACGTCCTGACTTTC. Translating it yields CASSLVGLGANVLTF. The chain recombines TRBV12-3 or TRBV12-4 with TRBJ2-6; D unclear. This CDR3 contains 15 residues. V was pared by 3 bases and J by 4 bases, with 10 bases between.

This clonotype was found many times. The rearrangement joins TRBV18 to TRBJ1-1; D may be TRBD1 (5 bases). The germline V gene has CDR1 KGHSH and CDR2 LQKENI. V lost 2 bases, J lost 1 base, and 14 bases lay in between. The CDR3 extends over 16 amino acids. The CDR3 sequence is CASSPRGDRQNTEAFF. CDR3 sequence (DNA): TGTGCCAGCTCACCAAGAGGAGACAGACAGAACACTGAAGCTTTCTTT.

This clonotype has a count of ten or more. This rearrangement joins TRBV10-3 to TRBJ2-2; TRBD2 might be the D (6 bases). Trimming took off 7 bases at V and 0 bases at J, with 15 bases between the two ends. Germline V gene data show CDR1 as ENHRY and CDR2 as SYGVKD. CDR3 length: 16 residues. The CDR3 here is CAITAGGGTNTGELFF. The CDR3, as DNA: TGTGCCATCACAGCCGGCGGCGGGACGAACACCGGGGAGCTGTTTTTT.